This T cell receptor beta chain stems from a study of shared clonotypes between healthy human individuals. The CDR3 has 16 amino acids. The V segment lost 5 bases and the J segment 2 bases; nucleotides outside the gene matches: 9. The germline gives CDR1 SGHTA, CDR2 FQGTGA. With regard to this clone: The antigen is unknown.

Study-wide results and limits: Estimated clonotype richness was generally higher in naive than memory subsets.

The authors divided CD4+ cells into CD45RA+ naive and CD45RA-negative memory subsets. The repertoire was sequenced with immunoSEQ multiplex PCR; TCRdb's copy has only in-frame clones and lacks some. There are fewer than 3 million clones in the sample; roughly 90% occur only once, and approximately 0.39% lies in the top ten. The sequenced sample was naive CD4+ T cells from PBMCs. Specified subset: CD45RA+ positively selected. The V call is TRBV7-3, the J call TRBJ2-1, with 7 bases lining up with TRBD1. The sequence was obtained from a young man in good health. Some clones in this sample may be carry-over from other donors' samples. Here the CDR3 reads CASSLNRQGPYNEQFF. The DNA of the CDR3 is TGTGCCAGCAGCCTAAATCGACAGGGTCCCTACAATGAGCAGTTCTTC. The full variable domain, rest sourced from reference TRBV7-3 and TRBJ2-1, is GAGVSQTPSNKVTEKGKYVELRCDPISGHTALYWYRQSLGQGPEFLIYFQGTGAADDSGLPNDRFFAVRPEGSVSTLKIQRTERGDSAVYLCASSLNRQGPYNEQFFGPGTRLTVL.